Listed below are T cell receptor beta chains from one sample, sequenced in a study of T cell responses to AZD1222 COVID-19 vaccine. Assay used: immunoSEQ multiplex PCR; TCRdb lists only in-frame clones, some missing. The sample contains 120,000 or so clones, more than 70% of which appear only once. Sequencing was performed on peripheral blood, taken 28 days after the second AZD1222 dose. The receptors come from an adult who received the AZD1222 COVID-19 vaccine. Both conserved end residues are part of each CDR3. D genes are given only for firm matches. Some rows have no size entry. The others give once, few or many, or a class for an expanded clone.

size: once; V: TRBV19; J: TRBJ2-1; D: -; CDR3: CASSVKGGVGEQFF; DNA: TGTGCCAGTAGTGTTAAGGGGGGGGTTGGTGAGCAGTTCTTC
size: few; V: TRBV3-1/TRBV3-2; J: TRBJ1-2; D: TRBD1; CDR3: CASSQDGSGQGAARGYTF; DNA: TGTGCCAGCAGCCAAGATGGGTCGGGACAGGGGGCCGCACGGGGCTACACCTTC
size: -; V: TRBV18; J: TRBJ1-5; D: TRBD1; CDR3: CASSPDRGHQPQHF; DNA: TGTGCCAGCTCACCCGACAGGGGTCATCAGCCCCAGCATTTT
size: -; V: TRBV5-1; J: TRBJ2-7; D: -; CDR3: CASSLVTGNYEQYF; DNA: TGCGCCAGCAGCTTGGTTACAGGTAATTACGAGCAGTACTTC
size: -; V: TRBV21-1; J: TRBJ2-2; D: -; CDR3: CASIPLTSGGRTGELFF; DNA: TGTGCCAGCATCCCTTTGACTAGCGGGGGTCGAACCGGGGAGCTGTTTTTT
size: -; V: TRBV5-1; J: TRBJ2-5; D: -; CDR3: CASSSGQQETQYF; DNA: TGCGCCAGCAGCTCCGGACAACAAGAGACCCAGTACTTC
size: -; V: TRBV6-6; J: TRBJ2-7; D: -; CDR3: CASSLGLWEQYF; DNA: TGTGCCAGCAGCCTGGGACTTTGGGAGCAGTACTTC
size: once; V: TRBV9; J: TRBJ1-5; D: -; CDR3: CASTRGGNQPQHF; DNA: TGTGCCAGTACCCGGGGAGGCAATCAGCCCCAGCATTTT
size: -; V: TRBV9; J: TRBJ2-2; D: -; CDR3: CASSGGPGGAISGELFF; DNA: TGTGCCAGCAGCGGGGGACCGGGGGGCGCCATCTCCGGGGAGCTGTTTTTT
size: -; V: TRBV6-5; J: TRBJ1-5; D: -; CDR3: CASSYWNNQPQHF; DNA: TGTGCCAGCAGTTATTGGAATAATCAGCCCCAGCATTTT
size: -; V: TRBV9; J: TRBJ1-1; D: TRBD1; CDR3: CASSGGDRDWSGAFF; DNA: TGTGCCAGCAGCGGCGGGGACAGGGACTGGAGTGGAGCTTTCTTT
size: few; V: TRBV9; J: TRBJ2-7; D: -; CDR3: CASSGKTWDYEQYF; DNA: TGTGCCAGCAGCGGAAAGACGTGGGACTACGAGCAGTACTTC
size: -; V: TRBV7-8; J: TRBJ1-3; D: -; CDR3: CASSLTRASGNTIYF; DNA: TGTGCCAGCAGCTTAACAAGAGCCTCTGGAAACACCATATATTTT
size: -; V: TRBV21-1; J: TRBJ2-2; D: -; CDR3: CASSKGGGDRLSTGELFF; DNA: TGTGCCAGCAGCAAAGGTGGGGGGGATAGGCTGAGCACCGGGGAGCTGTTTTTT
size: -; V: TRBV3-1/TRBV3-2; J: TRBJ1-2; D: -; CDR3: CASSPDRNYGYTF; DNA: TGTGCCAGCAGCCCCGACAGGAACTATGGCTACACCTTC
size: -; V: TRBV7-9; J: TRBJ2-6; D: TRBD1; CDR3: CASSFRTGRSGANVLTF; DNA: TGTGCCAGCAGCTTCAGGACAGGACGCTCTGGGGCCAACGTCCTGACTTTC
size: -; V: TRBV25-1; J: TRBJ1-6; D: TRBD1; CDR3: CASSEIDRVDSPLHF; DNA: TGTGCCAGCAGTGAGATCGACAGGGTAGATTCACCCCTCCACTTT
size: once; V: TRBV4-1; J: TRBJ2-7; D: -; CDR3: CASSRTGQNYEQYF; DNA: TGCGCCAGCAGCCGCACTGGACAGAACTACGAGCAGTACTTC
size: once; V: TRBV19; J: TRBJ2-7; D: TRBD1; CDR3: CASSIMAGGYEQYF; DNA: TGTGCCAGTAGTATTATGGCAGGGGGTTACGAGCAGTACTTC
size: few; V: TRBV7-2; J: TRBJ1-1; D: -; CDR3: CASSLTREAENTEAFF; DNA: TGTGCCAGCAGCCTGACCCGGGAGGCCGAGAACACTGAAGCTTTCTTT
size: -; V: TRBV27; J: TRBJ2-3; D: -; CDR3: CASSTSRRRDTQYF; DNA: -
size: -; V: TRBV7-2; J: TRBJ1-5; D: TRBD1; CDR3: CASSLRPRTGDSNQPQHF; DNA: TGTGCCAGCAGCTTACGGCCCCGGACAGGGGATAGCAATCAGCCCCAGCATTTT
size: -; V: TRBV4-3; J: TRBJ2-7; D: TRBD2; CDR3: CASSQVGGKTPYEQYF; DNA: TGCGCCAGCAGCCAAGTGGGGGGGAAAACCCCCTACGAGCAGTACTTC
size: -; V: TRBV7-2; J: TRBJ2-7; D: TRBD2; CDR3: CASSSTSGTFYEQYF; DNA: TGTGCCAGCAGCTCGACTAGCGGGACATTTTACGAGCAGTACTTC
size: -; V: TRBV2; J: TRBJ2-5; D: -; CDR3: CASSEEGGRTDQETQYF; DNA: TGTGCCAGCAGTGAAGAGGGGGGGCGTACAGATCAAGAGACCCAGTACTTC
size: -; V: TRBV2; J: TRBJ1-2; D: -; CDR3: CASSEVASNGYTF; DNA: TGTGCCAGCAGTGAGGTGGCGTCCAATGGCTACACCTTC
size: -; V: TRBV9; J: TRBJ2-3; D: TRBD2; CDR3: CASSDLAGGRDTQYF; DNA: TGTGCCAGCAGCGATCTAGCGGGGGGACGAGATACGCAGTATTTT
size: -; V: TRBV5-1; J: TRBJ2-1; D: TRBD2; CDR3: CASSSRTSGSYNEQFF; DNA: TGCGCCAGCAGTTCTAGGACTAGCGGGAGCTACAATGAGCAGTTCTTC
size: -; V: TRBV20-1; J: TRBJ1-1; D: -; CDR3: CSASSTGLLGAFF; DNA: TGCAGTGCTAGTTCTACAGGCCTCCTGGGAGCTTTCTTT
size: few; V: TRBV3-1/TRBV3-2; J: TRBJ1-1; D: -; CDR3: CASSQEGSGVNTEAFF; DNA: TGTGCCAGCAGCCAAGAGGGAAGCGGGGTGAACACTGAAGCTTTCTTT
size: -; V: TRBV2; J: TRBJ2-5; D: TRBD1; CDR3: CASTDREETQYF; DNA: TGTGCCAGTACTGACAGGGAAGAGACCCAGTACTTC
size: once; V: TRBV29-1; J: TRBJ2-3; D: -; CDR3: CSVGGRSIGTQYF; DNA: TGCAGCGTTGGGGGACGGAGCATAGGTACGCAGTATTTT
size: -; V: TRBV27; J: TRBJ2-7; D: TRBD2; CDR3: CASSLWAGGLYEQYF; DNA: TGTGCCAGCAGTTTATGGGCGGGGGGTTTGTACGAGCAGTACTTC
size: -; V: TRBV3-1/TRBV3-2; J: TRBJ1-6; D: TRBD1; CDR3: CASSPWTGDNSPLHF; DNA: TGTGCCAGCAGCCCCTGGACAGGGGATAATTCACCCCTCCACTTT
size: -; V: TRBV29-1; J: TRBJ1-5; D: -; CDR3: CSVRLGTAHQPQHF; DNA: TGCAGCGTCCGATTGGGGACCGCGCATCAGCCCCAGCATTTT
size: -; V: TRBV3-1/TRBV3-2; J: TRBJ2-2; D: TRBD2; CDR3: CASSQAGSGSIAGELFF; DNA: TGTGCCAGCAGCCAAGCTGGTAGCGGGAGTATAGCCGGGGAGCTGTTTTTT
size: -; V: TRBV28; J: TRBJ1-3; D: TRBD1; CDR3: CASSSGTGSGNTIYF; DNA: TGTGCCAGCAGCTCCGGGACAGGCTCTGGAAACACCATATATTTT
size: -; V: TRBV5-1; J: TRBJ2-3; D: TRBD1; CDR3: CASSLARTGRDTQYF; DNA: TGCGCCAGCAGCTTGGCCCGGACAGGGCGTGATACGCAGTATTTT
size: -; V: TRBV7-9; J: TRBJ2-5; D: TRBD2; CDR3: CASSLLSGGGETQYF; DNA: TGTGCCAGCAGCTTACTTTCCGGGGGAGGGGAGACCCAGTACTTC
size: -; V: TRBV4-1; J: TRBJ2-1; D: TRBD2; CDR3: CASSQARLAGLGNEQFF; DNA: TGCGCCAGCAGCCAGGCAAGACTAGCGGGACTCGGAAATGAGCAGTTCTTC
size: -; V: TRBV5-1; J: TRBJ2-7; D: -; CDR3: CASSSGDHEQYF; DNA: TGCGCCAGCAGCTCAGGGGACCACGAGCAGTACTTC
size: -; V: TRBV10-3; J: TRBJ1-5; D: -; CDR3: CAISEWENQPQHF; DNA: TGTGCCATCAGTGAGTGGGAGAATCAGCCCCAGCATTTT
size: -; V: TRBV19; J: TRBJ1-2; D: TRBD1; CDR3: CASSDPSRDRGRIGYTF; DNA: TGTGCCAGTAGCGACCCATCCCGGGACAGGGGGCGCATCGGCTACACCTTC